The 12 T cell receptor beta chains given below trace back to one sample, sequenced in a study of OX40 agonist ivuxolimab in advanced cancers. TCRdb's copy holds only in-frame clones and misses some; the assay was immunoSEQ multiplex PCR. Here the sample spans roughly 64,000 clones, 91% being singletons. The sample consisted of CD4+ or CD8+ T cells sorted from blood, taken in a trial of the OX40 agonist ivuxolimab. Source of these receptors: an adult with an advanced solid tumor such as melanoma, head and neck, liver or kidney cancer.

This clone was observed once. V usage is TRBV30 and J usage is TRBJ1-3; D ambiguous. The CDR3 loop spans 12 amino acids. The V gene's germline CDR1 is GTSNPN and CDR2 SVGIG (reference sequence). V was pared by 3 bases and J by 7 bases, with 10 bases between. The CDR3 loop is CAWRMSGNTIYF. Written as DNA, the CDR3 is TGTGCCTGGAGGATGAGTGGGAACACCATATATTTT. Full variable domain (missing parts from reference TRBV30 and TRBJ1-3): SQTIHQWPATLVQPVGSPLSLECTVEGTSNPNLYWYRQAAGRGLQLLFYSVGIGQISSEVPQNLSASRPQDRQFILSSKKLLLSDSGFYLCAWRMSGNTIYFGEGSWLTVV.

V and J are TRBV5-1 and TRBJ2-7; 11 nucleotides match TRBD1. Germline loops: CDR1 SGHRS, CDR2 YFSETQ. V dropped 4 bases and J dropped 5; count of bases not matched to a gene: 8. CDR3 length: 15 amino acids. Here the CDR3 reads CASSISGTGGNEQYF. The CDR3 bases are TGCGCCAGCAGCATCTCCGGGACAGGGGGTAACGAGCAGTACTTC.

This chain joins TRBV5-1 and TRBJ2-5; the D is unclear. V was shortened by 2 bases and J by 4 bases, with 3 bases between the two germline ends. The CDR3 is made up of 11 amino acids. Germline CDR1 reads SGHRS; CDR2 reads YFSETQ. The DNA of the CDR3 is TGCGCCAGCAGCTTTTTAGAGACCCAGTACTTC. This gives the protein CASSFLETQYF.

The chain couples TRBV4-2 to TRBJ1-3, with 8 bases identical to TRBD1. V lost 0 bases to trimming and J lost 4 bases; unmatched junction nucleotides: 8. The CDR3 loop spans 17 amino acids. In germline, CDR1 is LGHNA, CDR2 YNFKEQ. CDR3 bases: TGTGCCAGCAGCCAAGATGTCAGGGGGCTAAGGGGAAACACCATATATTTT. Encoded protein: CASSQDVRGLRGNTIYF.

The V and J genes are TRBV6-6 and TRBJ2-2, with 10 positions matching TRBD1. Germline values: CDR1 MNHNY, CDR2 SVGAGI (reference sequence). The junction had 8 bases not matched to a gene; V was cut back by 6 bases and J by 4 bases. The CDR3 is 16 amino acids. The chain's CDR3 is CASSQGQGIFTGELFF. CDR3 DNA: TGTGCCAGCAGCCAGGGACAGGGGATATTCACCGGGGAGCTGTTTTTT.

The chain recombines TRBV11-3 with TRBJ2-5; 16 bases are shared with TRBD2. Losses at the gene ends were 4 bases for V and 4 bases for J; bases not matched to a gene: 6. Looked up from germline, CDR1 is SGHNT and CDR2 is YENEEA. The CDR3 contains 17 residues. CDR3: CASSSGTSGRGGETQYF. The CDR3 DNA reads as TGTGCCAGCAGCTCAGGGACTAGCGGGAGGGGAGGAGAGACCCAGTACTTC.

This clone has just a few counts. This chain links TRBV4-1 with TRBJ1-1, with D tentatively TRBD1 (6 bases). Per germline, CDR1 MGHRA and CDR2 YSYEKL. Trimming took 2 bases from V and 0 from J, leaving 7 bases between them. The CDR3 extends over 14 amino acids. In DNA form, the CDR3 reads TGCGCCAGCAGCCAACAGGGGATGAACACTGAAGCTTTCTTT. Its protein product is CASSQQGMNTEAFF.

The chain employs TRBV28 and TRBJ2-6; D call uncertain. This CDR3 region has 15 residues. Trimming took 4 bases from V and 2 from J, leaving 9 bases between them. Germline CDR1 and CDR2: MDHEN and SYDVKM. CDR3 region: CASSYDTTGANVLTF. DNA of the CDR3: TGTGCCAGCAGTTATGACACAACTGGGGCCAACGTCCTGACTTTC.

V and J are TRBV28 and TRBJ2-7, with D perhaps matching TRBD2 (6 bases). CDR1 and CDR2 from the germline V gene are MDHEN and SYDVKM. The CDR3 consists of 14 residues. With 6 bases removed from V and 0 bases from J, the gap between germline ends came to 12 bases. CDR3 nucleotide sequence: TGTGCCAGCAGATGGAGAGCGGGCTCCTACGAGCAGTACTTC. It yields the protein CASRWRAGSYEQYF. The full variable domain, with the rest looked up from reference TRBV28 and TRBJ2-7, is DVKVTQSSRYLVKRTGEKVFLECVQDMDHENMFWYRQDPGLGLRLIYFSYDVKMKEKGDIPEGYSVSREKKERFSLILESASTNQTSMYLCASRWRAGSYEQYFGPGTRLTVT.

The chain joins TRBV7-3 to TRBJ1-1, with no clear D. From germline, CDR1 is SGHTA and CDR2 FQGTGA. Trimming pared 1 base from V and 6 bases from J, leaving 12 bases between. The CDR3 has 14 amino acids. CDR3 in amino acids: CASSLNGLGAEAFF. The DNA of the CDR3 is TGTGCCAGCAGCTTAAATGGGTTGGGCGCTGAAGCTTTCTTT. The complete variable domain, with remaining parts taken from reference TRBV7-3 and TRBJ1-1, reads GAGVSQTPSNKVTEKGKYVELRCDPISGHTALYWYRQSLGQGPEFLIYFQGTGAADDSGLPNDRFFAVRPEGSVSTLKIQRTERGDSAVYLCASSLNGLGAEAFFGQGTRLTVV.

The chain links TRBV11-2 to TRBJ2-5, with 12 nucleotides matching TRBD1. The CDR3 extends over 15 amino acids. The junction had 4 bases not matched to a gene; V was cut back by 5 bases and J by 3 bases. Germline V CDR1 and CDR2: SGHAT, FQNNGV. In DNA form, the CDR3 reads TGTGCCAGCAGCCCCGGGACAGGGGGCAAAGAGACCCAGTACTTC. It codes for CASSPGTGGKETQYF. The whole variable domain, remainder taken from reference TRBV11-2 and TRBJ2-5, is EAGVAQSPRYKIIEKRQSVAFWCNPISGHATLYWYQQILGQGPKLLIQFQNNGVVDDSQLPKDRFSAERLKGVDSTLKIQPAKLEDSAVYLCASSPGTGGKETQYFGPGTRLLVL.

J is TRBJ2-6 and V is TRBV7-3; perhaps TRBD1 as D (5 bases). This CDR3 has 18 amino acids. Germline values: CDR1 SGHTA, CDR2 FQGTGA. V was trimmed by 0 bases and J by 0 bases, leaving 12 bases between them. The CDR3 reads CASSLTLRGTSGANVLTF. CDR3 in DNA: TGTGCCAGCAGCTTAACGTTAAGGGGCACCTCTGGGGCCAACGTCCTGACTTTC.